This TCR beta chain is from a study of blood T cell repertoires in COVID-19. Study background: Italy, Spain and the United States were the sources of the convalescent and acute COVID-19 samples. PBMCs, B-cell-depleted T cells, or T cells provided the cDNA or gDNA that made up the material.

This clone has just a few counts. Source study methods: Reference gene primer amplification yielded estimated nucleated cell counts. Generated by immunoSEQ multiplex PCR, the TCRdb table keeps only in-frame clones and is missing some. D and trimming were read from the DNA, whereas the V and J calls and clone size are those reported in that table. This sample has over 110,000 clones, with about 80% found just once. V was pared by 2 bases and J by 4 bases, with 5 bases of the junction left unmatched. The V gene's germline CDR1 is MNHNY and CDR2 SVGAGI (reference sequence). The CDR3 is 16 residues long. This receptor was taken from a man aged 70 or older who had recovered from COVID-19. The specimen sequenced was peripheral blood. The V call is TRBV6-6, the J call TRBJ2-3; 11 bases are shared with TRBD2. DNA of the CDR3: TGTGCCAGCAGTTACGTAGCGGGAGGGCCGCCAGATACGCAGTATTTT. It translates to CASSYVAGGPPDTQYF.